The 13 T cell receptor beta chains below all came from one sample that was sequenced in a study of T-cell memory formation after mild COVID-19. TCRdb re-derived calls from the 5' RACE reads in MiXCR, one entry per CDR3 protein. The sample includes approximately 300,000 distinct CDR3 sequences, approximately 15% of them seen just once. Material for sequencing was PBMCs or a T cell subset sorted from them (not recorded which). These receptors were taken from a man between 18 and 29 years old who had mild COVID-19 (a few samples of this study predate the infection). Cell type and time point are not known.

The J gene is TRBJ2-2, the V gene TRBV7-2, with 10 bases aligning to TRBD2. Germline CDR1 SGHTA, CDR2 FQGNSA. CDR3 size: 15 residues. The V and J ends lost 7 bases and 4 bases, in that order; junction bases with no gene match: 6. The CDR3 DNA sequence: TGTGCCAGCAACTCGCCTAGCGGGGGCACCGGGGAGCTGTTTTTT. This encodes CASNSPSGGTGELFF.

The genes are TRBV12-3 or TRBV12-4 and TRBJ1-1; TRBD1 matches 10 bases. CDR3 length equals 16 residues. Germline trimming cut 6 bases from V and 0 bases from J; bases unmatched to any gene: 7. The CDR3 DNA reads as TGTGCCAGCAGGGGGGACAGGGGCGAAGTGAACACTGAAGCTTTCTTT. Translated, it gives CASRGDRGEVNTEAFF.

V gene TRBV4-2 combines with J gene TRBJ1-4; a possible D gene is TRBD1 (5 bases). CDR3 length: 12 residues. V was shortened by 8 bases and J by 10 bases, with 14 bases between the two germline ends. Per the germline V gene, CDR1 is LGHNA and CDR2 is YNFKEQ. DNA for the CDR3: TGTGCCAGCGGGGGGGGAATGAGAAAACTGTTTTTT. Translated, it gives CASGGGMRKLFF.

This clonotype appeared a few times. V usage is TRBV5-1 and J usage is TRBJ1-1, with TRBD1 matching over 9 bases. Germline V gene lookup returns CDR1 SGHRS and CDR2 YFSETQ. Losses at the gene ends were 5 bases for V and 4 bases for J; bases not matched to a gene: 6. This CDR3 region has 14 residues. The CDR3 DNA follows: TGCGCCAGCAGAGGACAGGGGATGAGCACTGAAGCTTTCTTT. This codes for CASRGQGMSTEAFF.

The genes are TRBV24-1 and TRBJ2-3, with D perhaps given as TRBD1 or TRBD2 (7 bases each). Germline V gene data show CDR1 as KGHDR and CDR2 as SFDVKD. V lost 4 bases and J 1 base, leaving 17 bases between the germline ends. The CDR3 consists of 17 residues. The CDR3 DNA follows: TGTGCCACCAGTGACTCCTCAGGGGGGGCCCGCACAGATACGCAGTATTTT. Translated, it gives CATSDSSGGARTDTQYF.

This clonotype was counted many times. This chain links TRBV5-1 with TRBJ1-4; 7 positions match TRBD1. Germline V gives CDR1 SGHRS, CDR2 YFSETQ. This CDR3 region has 14 residues. V lost 0 bases to trimming and J lost 8 bases; unmatched junction nucleotides: 4. In nucleotides, the CDR3 is TGCGCCAGCAGCTTGGAGGGGGCGCGGGAAAAACTGTTTTTT. Its protein is CASSLEGAREKLFF.

This clonotype was found a few times. This chain's CDR3 is CASSLEGTYYNEQFF. The CDR3 DNA sequence: TGTGCCAGCAGCTTAGAGGGGACTTATTACAATGAGCAGTTCTTC. The chain carries TRBV11-3 and TRBJ2-1; D possibly corresponds to TRBD2 (6 bases). The V and J ends lost 0 bases and 4 bases respectively, with 10 bases between them. This CDR3 comprises 15 residues. Germline V gene sequence: CDR1 SGHNT, CDR2 YENEEA.

V gene TRBV18 combines with J gene TRBJ2-7; the D gene is possibly TRBD1 (6 bases). This CDR3 contains 15 residues. Germline V gene data show CDR1 as KGHSH and CDR2 as LQKENI. V lost 2 bases and J 5 bases, leaving 16 bases between the germline ends. For the CDR3, the DNA is TGTGCCAGCTCACCAGGGATGACCGGGACAAACGAGCAGTACGTC. Residues: CASSPGMTGTNEQYV.

In its sample, this clonotype was seen many times. The chain employs TRBV6-5 and TRBJ1-1; 9 bases align to TRBD1. Looked up from germline, CDR1 is MNHEY and CDR2 is SVGAGI. The CDR3 has 17 amino acids. After removal of 0 bases from V and 6 bases from J, the junction contained 11 bases not matched to a gene. CDR3 bases: TGTGCCAGCAGTTACTCGATTAAGACAGGGGGGATCCCTGAAGCTTTCTTT. It specifies CASSYSIKTGGIPEAFF.

This clonotype was seen only a few times. The genes are TRBV20-1 and TRBJ1-4, with D possibly being TRBD1 (5 bases). The length of the CDR3 is 14 residues. V dropped 1 base and J dropped 8 bases, with 14 bases sitting between them. Germline V gives CDR1 DFQATT, CDR2 SNEGSKA (reference sequence). CDR3 sequence (DNA): TGCAGTGCTAGAGTGACCGGGGCGGGAGAAAAACTGTTTTTT. Translation: CSARVTGAGEKLFF.

V usage is TRBV20-1 and J usage is TRBJ1-6; no reliable D call. The germline V and J ends were trimmed by 5 bases and 5 bases, with 16 bases remaining between them. The CDR3 has 15 amino acids. Looked up from germline, CDR1 is DFQATT and CDR2 is SNEGSKA (reference sequence). CDR3 amino acids: CSAAPPSVDNSPLHF. The CDR3 coding sequence is TGCAGTGCTGCCCCACCGTCAGTAGATAATTCACCCCTCCACTTT.

This clonotype occurred a few times. This rearrangement joins TRBV6-5 to TRBJ1-1; possibly TRBD1 for D (6 bases). Germline lookup yields CDR1 MNHEY and CDR2 SVGAGI. The CDR3 is 14 residues long. V was pared by 0 bases and J by 3 bases, with 8 bases between. In DNA, the CDR3 is TGTGCCAGCAGTTACTCACAGGGCCACACTGAAGCTTTCTTT. Protein sequence: CASSYSQGHTEAFF.

The sample holds a few counts of this clonotype. The chain has TRBV6-5 and TRBJ1-2; D gene uncertain. Trimming stripped 6 bases from V and 8 bases from J, with 16 bases between. Germline CDR1 and CDR2: MNHEY and SVGAGI. The CDR3 runs 13 residues. The CDR3 sequence: CASSPDAQRGYTF. CDR3 bases: TGTGCCAGCAGCCCGGACGCCCAGAGGGGCTACACCTTC.